Listed here is a single T cell receptor (beta chain). Its matching antigen is unknown. The entry originates in a study of blood T cells in healthy people across ages. A second PCR of about 7 to 12 cycles used a sample-barcoded 5' primer and a J-beta primer mix. From each sample, at least 3 million paired-end reads containing CDR3 were obtained. TCRdb fed the 5' RACE reads into MiXCR, producing one record per CDR3 protein. The table records about 1.6 million distinct CDR3 sequences, roughly 32% of them present only once. Study-level findings and limits: Estimated diversity that came from one million T cells was considered an underestimate.

What was sequenced was blood. The TCR sequence derives from a woman in her twenties or thirties in good health.

CDR3 nucleotide sequence: TGCAGTGCTAAGCTAAGCGGGACTTTCAATGAGCAGTTCTTC. This encodes CSAKLSGTFNEQFF. The rearrangement joins TRBV20-1 to TRBJ2-1, with TRBD2 identical over 7 bases. With 4 bases clipped from V and 6 bases from J, the junction kept 9 bases outside the gene matches. The germline gives CDR1 DFQATT, CDR2 SNEGSKA (reference sequence). This CDR3 comprises 14 residues.